This T cell receptor (beta chain) emerged from a study of blood T cells in healthy people across ages. Overall study findings and caveats: Across the age range, TCR beta diversity per million T cells fell in a roughly linear way.

Trimming took off 1 base at V and 4 bases at J, with 8 bases between the two ends. The CDR3 consists of 13 residues. Germline CDR1 LGHNA, CDR2 YNFKEQ. It was with a sample-barcoded 5' primer and a J-beta primer mix that a second PCR of about 7 to 12 cycles was run. A single record per CDR3 protein comes from TCRdb applying MiXCR to the 5' RACE reads. The data show fewer than 1.5 million distinct CDR3 sequences, approximately 38% seen once. All donors came from Russia, were Caucasian and healthy, and spanned ages roughly 6 to 100. This clonotype was recorded a few times. Its target is not known. The gene calls are TRBV4-2 and TRBJ2-7; D is unresolved. The material sequenced was blood. The sequence came from a woman between 18 and 29 years old in good health. The CDR3 DNA follows: TGTGCCAGCAGCCAAGGGTCAGAATACGAGCAGTACTTC. It yields the protein CASSQGSEYEQYF.